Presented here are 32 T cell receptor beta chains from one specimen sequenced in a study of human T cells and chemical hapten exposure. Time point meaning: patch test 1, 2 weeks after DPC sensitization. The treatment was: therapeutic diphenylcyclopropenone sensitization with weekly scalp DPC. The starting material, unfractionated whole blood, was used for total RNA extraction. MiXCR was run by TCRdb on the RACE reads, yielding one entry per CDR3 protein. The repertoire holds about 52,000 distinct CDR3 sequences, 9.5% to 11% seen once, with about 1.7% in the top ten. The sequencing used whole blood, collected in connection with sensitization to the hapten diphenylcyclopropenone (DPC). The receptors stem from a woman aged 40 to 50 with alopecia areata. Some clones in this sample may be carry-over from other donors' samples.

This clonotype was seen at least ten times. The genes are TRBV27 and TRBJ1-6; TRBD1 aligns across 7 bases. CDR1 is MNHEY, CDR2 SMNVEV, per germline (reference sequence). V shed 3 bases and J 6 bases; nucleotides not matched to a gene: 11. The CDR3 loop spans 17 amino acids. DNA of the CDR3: TGTGCCAGCAGTTTGTTGACTGGACAGGTGACTAATTCACCCCTCCACTTT. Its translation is CASSLLTGQVTNSPLHF.

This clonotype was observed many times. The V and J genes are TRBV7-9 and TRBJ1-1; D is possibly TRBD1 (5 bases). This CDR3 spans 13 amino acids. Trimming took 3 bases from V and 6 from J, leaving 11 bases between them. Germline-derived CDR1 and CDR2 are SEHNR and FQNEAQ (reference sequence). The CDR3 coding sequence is TGTGCCAGCAGCTTTACGGGGACCTCTGAAGCTTTCTTT. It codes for CASSFTGTSEAFF.

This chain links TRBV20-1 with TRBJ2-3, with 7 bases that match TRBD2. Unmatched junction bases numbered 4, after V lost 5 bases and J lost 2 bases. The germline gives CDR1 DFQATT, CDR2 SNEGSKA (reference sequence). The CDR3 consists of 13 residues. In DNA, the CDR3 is TGCAGTGCTTTCGCGGGAGTCACAGATACGCAGTATTTT. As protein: CSAFAGVTDTQYF.

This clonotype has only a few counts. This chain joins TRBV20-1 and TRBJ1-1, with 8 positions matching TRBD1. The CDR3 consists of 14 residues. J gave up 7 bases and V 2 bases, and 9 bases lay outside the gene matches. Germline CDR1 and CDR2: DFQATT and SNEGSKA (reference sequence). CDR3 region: CSARMGQEIIEAFF. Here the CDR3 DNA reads TGCAGTGCTAGAATGGGACAGGAGATAATTGAAGCTTTCTTT.

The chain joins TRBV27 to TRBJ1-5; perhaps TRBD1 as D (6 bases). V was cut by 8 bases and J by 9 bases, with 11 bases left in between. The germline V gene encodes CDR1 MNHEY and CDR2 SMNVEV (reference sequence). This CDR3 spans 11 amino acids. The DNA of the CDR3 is TGTGCCAGCGGGTGGACAGTGCCCCAGCATTTT. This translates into CASGWTVPQHF.

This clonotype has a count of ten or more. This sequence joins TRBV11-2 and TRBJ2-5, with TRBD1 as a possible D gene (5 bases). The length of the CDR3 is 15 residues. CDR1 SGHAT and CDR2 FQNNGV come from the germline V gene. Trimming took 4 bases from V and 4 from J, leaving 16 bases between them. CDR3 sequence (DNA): TGTGCCAGCAGCTCCGCTCGGGCCAGGGCAGAGACCCAGTACTTC. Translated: CASSSARARAETQYF.

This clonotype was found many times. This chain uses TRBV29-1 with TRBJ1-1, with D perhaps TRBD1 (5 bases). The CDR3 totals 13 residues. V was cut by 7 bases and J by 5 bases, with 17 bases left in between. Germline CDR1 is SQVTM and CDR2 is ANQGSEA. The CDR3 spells CSGTVGGRTEAFF. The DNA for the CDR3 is TGCAGCGGAACCGTTGGGGGGAGGACTGAAGCTTTCTTT. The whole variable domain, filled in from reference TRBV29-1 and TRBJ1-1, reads SAVISQKPSRDICQRGTSLTIQCQVDSQVTMMFWYRQQPGQSLTLIATANQGSEATYESGFVIDKFPISRPNLTFSTLTVSNMSPEDSSIYLCSGTVGGRTEAFFGQGTRLTVV.

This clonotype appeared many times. CDR3 amino acids: CASSGTVLPNEQFF. CDR3 DNA: TGTGCCAGCAGTGGGACCGTCCTACCCAATGAGCAGTTCTTC. The chain employs TRBV2 and TRBJ2-1; no clear D. CDR3 length: 14 amino acids. Trimming cost V 4 bases and J 6 bases, with 13 bases left between them. Germline-derived CDR1 and CDR2 are SNHLY and FYNNEI.

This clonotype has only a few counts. This CDR3 is CASSFATGAGWKAFF. In DNA, the CDR3 is TGTGCCAGCAGTTTCGCTACAGGGGCCGGGTGGAAAGCTTTCTTT. The chain employs TRBV28 and TRBJ1-1, with 7 bases that match TRBD1. After removal of 3 bases from V and 9 bases from J, the junction contained 13 bases not matched to a gene. The CDR3 has 15 residues. In germline, CDR1 is MDHEN, CDR2 SYDVKM. The full variable domain, rest sourced from reference TRBV28 and TRBJ1-1, is DVKVTQSSRYLVKRTGEKVFLECVQDMDHENMFWYRQDPGLGLRLIYFSYDVKMKEKGDIPEGYSVSREKKERFSLILESASTNQTSMYLCASSFATGAGWKAFFGQGTRLTVV.

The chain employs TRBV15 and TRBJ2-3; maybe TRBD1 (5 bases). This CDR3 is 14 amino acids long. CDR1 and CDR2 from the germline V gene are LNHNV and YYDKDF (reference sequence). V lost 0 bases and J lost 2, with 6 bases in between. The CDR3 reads CATSREGDTDTQYF. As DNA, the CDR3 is TGTGCCACCAGCAGAGAAGGGGACACAGATACGCAGTATTTT.

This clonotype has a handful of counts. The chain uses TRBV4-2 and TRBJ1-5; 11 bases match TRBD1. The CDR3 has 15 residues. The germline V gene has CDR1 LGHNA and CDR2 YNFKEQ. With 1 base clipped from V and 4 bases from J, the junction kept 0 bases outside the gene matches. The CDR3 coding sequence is TGTGCCAGCAGCCAAGGGGACAGGGGGAATCAGCCCCAGCATTTT. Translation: CASSQGDRGNQPQHF.

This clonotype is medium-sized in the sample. In nucleotides, the CDR3 is TGTGCCAGCAGCGCCGGACGGACAGGGCCCACCCTCTCTGGGGCCAACGTCCTGACTTTC. Encoded protein: CASSAGRTGPTLSGANVLTF. The gene calls are TRBV28 and TRBJ2-6; 8 bases line up with TRBD1. The germline V gene encodes CDR1 MDHEN and CDR2 SYDVKM. The ends lost 6 bases at V and 0 bases at J; junction bases unmatched: 16. CDR3 length equals 20 residues.

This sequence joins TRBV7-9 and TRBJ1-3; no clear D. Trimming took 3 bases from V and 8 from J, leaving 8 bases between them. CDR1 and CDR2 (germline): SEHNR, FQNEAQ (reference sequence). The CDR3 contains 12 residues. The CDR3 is CASSFGGDTIYF. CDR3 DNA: TGTGCCAGCAGCTTCGGAGGCGACACCATATATTTT.

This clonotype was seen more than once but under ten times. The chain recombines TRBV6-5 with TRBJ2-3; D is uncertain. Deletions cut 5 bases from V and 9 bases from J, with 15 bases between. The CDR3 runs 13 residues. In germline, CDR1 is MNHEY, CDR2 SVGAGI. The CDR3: CASSTRIVETQYF. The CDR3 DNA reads TGTGCCAGCAGTACCAGGATTGTTGAGACGCAGTATTTT.

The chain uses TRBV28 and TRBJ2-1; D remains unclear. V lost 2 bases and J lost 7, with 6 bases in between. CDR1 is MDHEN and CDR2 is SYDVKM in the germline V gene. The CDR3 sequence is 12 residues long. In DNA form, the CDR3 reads TGTGCCAGCAGTTTAGCGTGGAATGAGCAGTTCTTC. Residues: CASSLAWNEQFF. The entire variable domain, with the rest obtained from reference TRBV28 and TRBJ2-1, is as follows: DVKVTQSSRYLVKRTGEKVFLECVQDMDHENMFWYRQDPGLGLRLIYFSYDVKMKEKGDIPEGYSVSREKKERFSLILESASTNQTSMYLCASSLAWNEQFFGPGTRLTVL.

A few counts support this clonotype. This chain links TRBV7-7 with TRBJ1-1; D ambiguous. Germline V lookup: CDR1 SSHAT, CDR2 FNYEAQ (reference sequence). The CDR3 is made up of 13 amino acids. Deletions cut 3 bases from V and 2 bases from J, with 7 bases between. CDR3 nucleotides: TGTGCCAGCAGCTTCACCACTAACACTGAAGCTTTCTTT. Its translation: CASSFTTNTEAFF.

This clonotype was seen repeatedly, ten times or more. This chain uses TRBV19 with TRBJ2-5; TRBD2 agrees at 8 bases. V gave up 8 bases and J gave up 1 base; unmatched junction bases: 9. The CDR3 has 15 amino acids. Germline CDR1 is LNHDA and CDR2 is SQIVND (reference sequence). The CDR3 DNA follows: TGTGCCAGTGGCCCAATAGCGGGGCCCCAAGAGACCCAGTACTTC. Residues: CASGPIAGPQETQYF.

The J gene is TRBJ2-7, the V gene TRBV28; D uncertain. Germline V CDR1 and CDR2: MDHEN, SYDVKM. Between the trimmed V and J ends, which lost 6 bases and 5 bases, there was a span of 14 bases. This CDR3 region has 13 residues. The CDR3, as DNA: TGTGCCAGCAGGGGGTCCCCCTTGGACGAGCAGTACTTC. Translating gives CASRGSPLDEQYF.

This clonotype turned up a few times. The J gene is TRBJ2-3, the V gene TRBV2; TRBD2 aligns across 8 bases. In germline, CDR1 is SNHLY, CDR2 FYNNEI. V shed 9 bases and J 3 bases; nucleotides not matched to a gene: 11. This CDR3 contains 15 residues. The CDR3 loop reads CASERGSGATDTQYF. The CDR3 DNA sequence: TGTGCCAGTGAAAGGGGTAGCGGGGCAACAGATACGCAGTATTTT.

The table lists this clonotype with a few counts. The CDR3, as DNA: TGCGCCAGCAGCCCCATAGCGGGAGAAGACACCGGGGAGCTGTTTTTT. This encodes CASSPIAGEDTGELFF. V gene TRBV4-1 combines with J gene TRBJ2-2, with 9 bases that match TRBD2. This CDR3 has 16 amino acids. Germline CDR1 MGHRA, CDR2 YSYEKL. Trimming took 4 bases from V and 3 from J; bases not matched to a gene: 6.

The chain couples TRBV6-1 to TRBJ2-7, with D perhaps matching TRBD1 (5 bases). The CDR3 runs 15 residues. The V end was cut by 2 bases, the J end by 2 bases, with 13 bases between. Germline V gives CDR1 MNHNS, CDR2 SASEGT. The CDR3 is CASSENLEGAYEQYF. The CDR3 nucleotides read TGTGCCAGCAGTGAAAACTTGGAAGGGGCCTACGAGCAGTACTTC.

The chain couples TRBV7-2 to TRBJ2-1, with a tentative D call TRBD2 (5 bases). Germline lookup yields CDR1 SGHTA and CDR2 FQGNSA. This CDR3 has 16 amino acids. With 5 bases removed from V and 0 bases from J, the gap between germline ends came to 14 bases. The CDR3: CASSPFGESSYNEQFF. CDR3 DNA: TGTGCCAGCAGCCCTTTTGGGGAGAGCTCCTACAATGAGCAGTTCTTC.

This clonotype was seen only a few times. As DNA, the CDR3 is TGTGCCAGCAGTTTTTTAGGTAGAAACGGGGAGCTGTTTTTT. Residues: CASSFLGRNGELFF. The chain joins TRBV28 to TRBJ2-2; no clear D. Trimming removed 3 bases from V and 7 bases from J, with 12 bases in between. The CDR3 is made up of 14 amino acids. Germline CDR1 and CDR2: MDHEN and SYDVKM.

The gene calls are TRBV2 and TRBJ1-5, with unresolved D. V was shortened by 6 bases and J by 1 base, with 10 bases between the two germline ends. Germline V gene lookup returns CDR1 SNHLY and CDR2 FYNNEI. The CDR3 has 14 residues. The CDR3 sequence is CASSEQRSNQPQHF. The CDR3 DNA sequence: TGTGCCAGCAGCGAACAGAGGAGCAATCAGCCCCAGCATTTT.

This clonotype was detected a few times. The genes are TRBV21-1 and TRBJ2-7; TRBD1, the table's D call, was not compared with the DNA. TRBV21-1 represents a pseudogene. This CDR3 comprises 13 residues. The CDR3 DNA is TGTGCCAGCACCACCAGGGGGTGGTGCGAGCAGTACTTC. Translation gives CASTTRGWCEQYF.

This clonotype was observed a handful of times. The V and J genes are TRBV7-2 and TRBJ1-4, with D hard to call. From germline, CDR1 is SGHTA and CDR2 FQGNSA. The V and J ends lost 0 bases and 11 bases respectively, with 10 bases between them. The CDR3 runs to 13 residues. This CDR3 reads CASSLAGTRKLFF. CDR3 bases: TGTGCCAGCAGCTTAGCGGGAACCCGTAAACTGTTTTTT.

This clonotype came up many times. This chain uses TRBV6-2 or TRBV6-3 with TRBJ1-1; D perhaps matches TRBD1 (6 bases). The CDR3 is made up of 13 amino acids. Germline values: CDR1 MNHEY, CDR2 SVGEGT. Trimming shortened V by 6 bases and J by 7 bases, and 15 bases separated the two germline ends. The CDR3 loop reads CASSPGQNGEAFF. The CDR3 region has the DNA TGTGCCAGCAGCCCCGGACAGAATGGTGAAGCTTTCTTT.

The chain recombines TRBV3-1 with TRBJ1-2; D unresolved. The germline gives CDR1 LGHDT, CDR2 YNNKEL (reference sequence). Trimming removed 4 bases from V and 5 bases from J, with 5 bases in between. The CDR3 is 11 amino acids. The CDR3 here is CASSLFYGYTF. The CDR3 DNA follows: TGTGCCAGCAGCCTTTTTTATGGCTACACCTTC.

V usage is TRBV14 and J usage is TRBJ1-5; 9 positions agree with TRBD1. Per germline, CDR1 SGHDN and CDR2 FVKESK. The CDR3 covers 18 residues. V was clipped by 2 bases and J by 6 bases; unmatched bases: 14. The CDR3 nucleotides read TGTGCCAGCAGCCAATTGGGGGACAGGGAAGAGTTTCTTCAGCCCCAGCATTTT. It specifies CASSQLGDREEFLQPQHF.

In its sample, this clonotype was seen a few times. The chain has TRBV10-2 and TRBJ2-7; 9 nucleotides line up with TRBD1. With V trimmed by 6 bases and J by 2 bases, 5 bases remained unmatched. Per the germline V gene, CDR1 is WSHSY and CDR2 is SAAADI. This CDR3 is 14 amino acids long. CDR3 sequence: CASRIRQGAYEQYF. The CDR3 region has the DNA TGCGCCAGCAGAATACGACAGGGGGCCTACGAGCAGTACTTC.

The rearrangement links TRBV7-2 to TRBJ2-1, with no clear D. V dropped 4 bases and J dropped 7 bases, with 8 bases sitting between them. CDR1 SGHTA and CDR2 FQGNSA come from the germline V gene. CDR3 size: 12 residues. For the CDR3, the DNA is TGTGCCAGCAGCTCTTACCTAAATGAGCAGTTCTTC. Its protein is CASSSYLNEQFF.

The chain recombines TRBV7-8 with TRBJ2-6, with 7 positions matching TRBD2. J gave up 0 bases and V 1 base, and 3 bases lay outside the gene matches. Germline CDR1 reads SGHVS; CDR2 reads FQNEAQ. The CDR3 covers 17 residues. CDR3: CASSLGGGSSGANVLTF. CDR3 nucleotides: TGTGCCAGCAGCTTAGGGGGAGGGAGCTCTGGGGCCAACGTCCTGACTTTC.